This is a list of T cell receptor beta chains from one sample in a study of shared clonotypes between healthy human individuals. Only in-frame clones appear in the TCRdb table, and some are missing; sequencing was by immunoSEQ multiplex PCR. The repertoire holds 950,000 to 1,100,000 clones, approximately 80% seen once, with roughly 0.65% in the top ten. Material for sequencing was memory CD4+ T cells from PBMCs. The origin of the receptors is a man younger than 35 in good health. Some clones in this sample may be carry-over from other donors' samples. CDR3s include the opening cysteine and the closing phenylalanine or tryptophan. Each record gives: V gene, D gene, J gene, clone size, CDR3 DNA, CDR3 protein. D genes are given only for firm matches. Rows give clone size only sometimes, using once, few, many, or a class for an expanded clone.

V gene: TRBV20-1; D gene: -; J gene: TRBJ2-5; clone size: -; CDR3 DNA: TGCAGTGCTACAGGGGCAGAGACCCAGTACTTC; CDR3 protein: CSATGAETQYF
V gene: TRBV18; D gene: -; J gene: TRBJ1-1; clone size: -; CDR3 DNA: TGTGCCAGCTCACCACCCGGAGCTCCGGGCACTGAAGCTTTCTTT; CDR3 protein: CASSPPGAPGTEAFF
V gene: TRBV5-1; D gene: -; J gene: TRBJ2-7; clone size: -; CDR3 DNA: TGCGCCAGCAGCTTGGCCGGGGGCCAAGACGAGCAGTACTTC; CDR3 protein: CASSLAGGQDEQYF
V gene: TRBV28; D gene: -; J gene: TRBJ2-4; clone size: -; CDR3 DNA: TGTGCCAGCAGTCGCCGGGCCCCACGCGGCATTCAGTACTTC; CDR3 protein: CASSRRAPRGIQYF
V gene: TRBV2; D gene: -; J gene: TRBJ2-7; clone size: -; CDR3 DNA: TGTGCCAGCATACGCTCCTACGAGCAGTACTTC; CDR3 protein: CASIRSYEQYF
V gene: TRBV5-6; D gene: -; J gene: TRBJ2-4; clone size: few; CDR3 DNA: TGTGCCAGCAGCCGGTTGGGGGTCCAGTACTTC; CDR3 protein: CASSRLGVQYF
V gene: TRBV4-1; D gene: TRBD2; J gene: TRBJ2-1; clone size: -; CDR3 DNA: TGCGCCACTTCCGGACTAGCGATCCCCTTGAAGGAGCAGTTCTTC; CDR3 protein: CATSGLAIPLKEQFF
V gene: TRBV9; D gene: -; J gene: TRBJ1-3; clone size: few; CDR3 DNA: TGTGCCAGCAGCGTACAAGCAGCTACTGGAAACACCATATATTTT; CDR3 protein: CASSVQAATGNTIYF
V gene: TRBV7-3; D gene: TRBD2; J gene: TRBJ2-1; clone size: -; CDR3 DNA: TGTGCCAGCAGCATGCTAGGGACTAGCGGGAGAAATGAGCAGTTCTTC; CDR3 protein: CASSMLGTSGRNEQFF
V gene: TRBV19; D gene: -; J gene: TRBJ1-4; clone size: -; CDR3 DNA: TGTGCCAGTAGTATCCGTCAGATTAATGAAAAACTGTTTTTT; CDR3 protein: CASSIRQINEKLFF
V gene: TRBV27; D gene: TRBD2; J gene: TRBJ2-7; clone size: -; CDR3 DNA: TGTGCCAGCAGTCCCCCAGGGACTAGACCCGGACTGGCTTCCTACGAGCAGTACTTC; CDR3 protein: CASSPPGTRPGLASYEQYF
V gene: TRBV28; D gene: -; J gene: TRBJ2-4; clone size: -; CDR3 DNA: TGTGCCAGCAGTTTATACGCAGGTTGGGGGGGCATAGCCAAAAACATTCAGTACTTC; CDR3 protein: CASSLYAGWGGIAKNIQYF
V gene: TRBV30; D gene: TRBD2; J gene: TRBJ2-1; clone size: -; CDR3 DNA: TGTGCCTGGAGTGTACTGGCGGGAGTTATGCAGTTCTTC; CDR3 protein: CAWSVLAGVMQFF
V gene: TRBV4-1; D gene: -; J gene: TRBJ2-2; clone size: many; CDR3 DNA: TGCGCCAGCAGCCCAGGATTAGCGTATCACCCGAACACCGGGGAGCTGTTTTTT; CDR3 protein: CASSPGLAYHPNTGELFF
V gene: TRBV4-1; D gene: -; J gene: TRBJ2-1; clone size: -; CDR3 DNA: TGCGCCAGCAGCCCACAACGGCCTATGGCCCATGAGCAGTTCTTC; CDR3 protein: CASSPQRPMAHEQFF
V gene: TRBV13; D gene: TRBD1; J gene: TRBJ2-7; clone size: -; CDR3 DNA: TGTGCCAGCAGCCCTAGGGGGCAGGGTTCCTACGAGCAGTACTTC; CDR3 protein: CASSPRGQGSYEQYF
V gene: TRBV5-1; D gene: TRBD1; J gene: TRBJ2-5; clone size: -; CDR3 DNA: TGCGCCAGCAGCTTGGGAGACAGGGCTCAGACCCAGTACTTC; CDR3 protein: CASSLGDRAQTQYF
V gene: TRBV5-8; D gene: -; J gene: TRBJ1-3; clone size: -; CDR3 DNA: TGTGCCAGCAGCTTGATGCCAGTGAGCTCTGGAAACACCATATATTTT; CDR3 protein: CASSLMPVSSGNTIYF
V gene: TRBV4-2; D gene: -; J gene: TRBJ1-4; clone size: -; CDR3 DNA: TGTGCCAGCAGCCAAGGTACCGGGGGCGCGGGGGAAAAACTGTTTTTT; CDR3 protein: CASSQGTGGAGEKLFF
V gene: TRBV7-9; D gene: -; J gene: TRBJ2-1; clone size: -; CDR3 DNA: TGTGCCAGCAGCAACACGGCCGTCGATGAGCAGTTCTTC; CDR3 protein: CASSNTAVDEQFF
V gene: TRBV28; D gene: -; J gene: TRBJ1-4; clone size: -; CDR3 DNA: TGTGCCAGCAGTATAGGGCAGGTTGCTAATGAAAAACTGTTTTTT; CDR3 protein: CASSIGQVANEKLFF
V gene: TRBV5-1; D gene: -; J gene: TRBJ2-1; clone size: -; CDR3 DNA: TGCGCCAGCAGCACAGGGTCTGCCAGGGGAACTTTCTACAATGAGCAGTTCTTC; CDR3 protein: CASSTGSARGTFYNEQFF
V gene: TRBV25-1; D gene: -; J gene: TRBJ2-7; clone size: once; CDR3 DNA: TGTGCCAGCAGTGAATCACGACCTGGGCCCTACGAGCAGTACTTC; CDR3 protein: CASSESRPGPYEQYF
V gene: TRBV2; D gene: -; J gene: TRBJ1-2; clone size: -; CDR3 DNA: TGTGCCAGCAGTGAAAGACAGAGCTATGGCTACACCTTC; CDR3 protein: CASSERQSYGYTF
V gene: TRBV6-1; D gene: TRBD1; J gene: TRBJ1-4; clone size: -; CDR3 DNA: TGTGCCGCCCGGGGCAGGGGGCTAGAAAAACTGTTTTTT; CDR3 protein: CAARGRGLEKLFF
V gene: TRBV7-8; D gene: -; J gene: TRBJ2-7; clone size: few; CDR3 DNA: TGTGCCAGCAGCTTAGCAGATGACGAGCAGTACTTC; CDR3 protein: CASSLADDEQYF